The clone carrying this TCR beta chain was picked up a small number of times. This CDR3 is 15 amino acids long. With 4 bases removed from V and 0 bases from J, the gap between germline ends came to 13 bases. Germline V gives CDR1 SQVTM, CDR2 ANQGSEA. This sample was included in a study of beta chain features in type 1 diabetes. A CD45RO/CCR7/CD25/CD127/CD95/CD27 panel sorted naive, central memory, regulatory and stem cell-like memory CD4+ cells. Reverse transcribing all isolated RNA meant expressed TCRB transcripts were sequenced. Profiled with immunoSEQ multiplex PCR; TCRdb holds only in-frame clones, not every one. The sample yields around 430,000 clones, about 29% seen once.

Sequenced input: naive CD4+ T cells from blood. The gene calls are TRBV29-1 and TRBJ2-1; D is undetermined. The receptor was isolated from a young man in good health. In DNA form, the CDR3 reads TGCAGCGTTGCCAACGGAGCAAGCTCCTACAATGAGCAGTTCTTC. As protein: CSVANGASSYNEQFF.